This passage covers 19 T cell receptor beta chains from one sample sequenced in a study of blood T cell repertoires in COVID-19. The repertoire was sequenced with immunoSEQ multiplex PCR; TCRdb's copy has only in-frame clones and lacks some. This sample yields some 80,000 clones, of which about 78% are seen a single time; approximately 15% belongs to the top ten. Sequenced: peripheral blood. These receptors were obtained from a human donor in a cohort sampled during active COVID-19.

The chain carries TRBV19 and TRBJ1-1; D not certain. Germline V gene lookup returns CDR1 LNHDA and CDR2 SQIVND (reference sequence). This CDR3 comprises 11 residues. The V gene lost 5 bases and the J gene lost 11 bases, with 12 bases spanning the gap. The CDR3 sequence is CASSVEAVAFF. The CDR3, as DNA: TGTGCCAGTAGTGTTGAAGCGGTTGCTTTCTTT.

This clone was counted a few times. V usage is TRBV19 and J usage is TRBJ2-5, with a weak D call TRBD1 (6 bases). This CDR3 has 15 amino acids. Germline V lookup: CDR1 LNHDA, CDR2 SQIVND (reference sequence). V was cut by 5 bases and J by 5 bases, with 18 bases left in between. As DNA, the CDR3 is TGTGCCAGTAGTGCGTTCAGGGGAACAGGGGAGACCCAGTACTTC. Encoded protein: CASSAFRGTGETQYF.

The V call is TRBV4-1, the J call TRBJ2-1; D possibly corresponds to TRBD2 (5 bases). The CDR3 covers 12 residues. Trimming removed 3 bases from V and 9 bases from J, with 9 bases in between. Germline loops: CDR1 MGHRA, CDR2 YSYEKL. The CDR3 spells CASSHTSGEQFF. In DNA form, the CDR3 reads TGCGCCAGCAGCCACACTAGTGGTGAGCAGTTCTTC.

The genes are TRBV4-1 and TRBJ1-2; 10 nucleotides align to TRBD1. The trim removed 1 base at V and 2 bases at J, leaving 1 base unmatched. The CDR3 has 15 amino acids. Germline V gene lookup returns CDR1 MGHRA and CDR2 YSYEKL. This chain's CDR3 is CASSQVTGGNYGYTF. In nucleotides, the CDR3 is TGCGCCAGCAGCCAAGTGACAGGGGGCAACTATGGCTACACCTTC.

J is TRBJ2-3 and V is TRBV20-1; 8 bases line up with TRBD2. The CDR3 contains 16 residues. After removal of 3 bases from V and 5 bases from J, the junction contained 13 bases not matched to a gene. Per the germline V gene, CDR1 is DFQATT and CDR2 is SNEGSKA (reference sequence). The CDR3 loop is CSASGRSGSIQDTQYF. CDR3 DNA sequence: TGCAGTGCTAGTGGGCGGAGCGGGAGTATTCAAGATACGCAGTATTTT.

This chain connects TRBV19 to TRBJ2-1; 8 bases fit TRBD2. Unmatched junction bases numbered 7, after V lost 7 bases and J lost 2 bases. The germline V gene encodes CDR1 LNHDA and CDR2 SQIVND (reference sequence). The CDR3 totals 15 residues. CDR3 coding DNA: TGTGCCAGTACCTTCCGGGGGGGGACCTACAATGAGCAGTTCTTC. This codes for CASTFRGGTYNEQFF.

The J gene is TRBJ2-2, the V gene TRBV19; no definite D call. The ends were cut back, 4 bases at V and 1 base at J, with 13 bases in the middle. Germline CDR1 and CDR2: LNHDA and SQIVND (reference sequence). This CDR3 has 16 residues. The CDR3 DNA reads TGTGCCAGTAGTAATGCCGACTCATGGAACACCGGGGAGCTGTTTTTT. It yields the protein CASSNADSWNTGELFF.

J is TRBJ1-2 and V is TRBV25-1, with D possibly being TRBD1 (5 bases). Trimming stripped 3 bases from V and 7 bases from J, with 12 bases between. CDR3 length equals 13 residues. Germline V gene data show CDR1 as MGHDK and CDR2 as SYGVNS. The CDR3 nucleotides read TGTGCCAGCAGTGACTTGCAGGGTCGTGGCTACACCTTC. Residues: CASSDLQGRGYTF.

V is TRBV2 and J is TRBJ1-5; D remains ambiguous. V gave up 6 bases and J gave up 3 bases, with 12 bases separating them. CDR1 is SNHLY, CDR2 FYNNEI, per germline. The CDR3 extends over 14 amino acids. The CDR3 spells CASRLMGSNQPQHF. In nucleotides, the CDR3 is TGTGCCAGCAGGTTGATGGGCTCCAATCAGCCCCAGCATTTT.

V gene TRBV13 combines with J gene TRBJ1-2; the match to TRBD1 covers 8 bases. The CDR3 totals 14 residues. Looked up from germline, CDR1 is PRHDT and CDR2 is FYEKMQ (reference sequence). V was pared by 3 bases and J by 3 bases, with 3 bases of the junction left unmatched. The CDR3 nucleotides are TGTGCCAGCAGCTTTCAGGGGGCAGACTATGGCTACACCTTC. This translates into CASSFQGADYGYTF.

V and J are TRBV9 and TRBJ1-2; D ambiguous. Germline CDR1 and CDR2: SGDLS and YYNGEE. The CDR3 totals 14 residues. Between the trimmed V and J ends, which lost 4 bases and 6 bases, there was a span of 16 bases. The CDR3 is CASSPAGREDGYTF. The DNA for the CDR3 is TGTGCCAGCAGCCCGGCGGGGAGGGAGGATGGCTACACCTTC.

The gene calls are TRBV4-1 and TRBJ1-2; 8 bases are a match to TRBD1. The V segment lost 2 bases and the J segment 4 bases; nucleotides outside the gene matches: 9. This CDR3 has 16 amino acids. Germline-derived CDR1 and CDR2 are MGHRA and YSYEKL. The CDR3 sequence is CASSQPRQGTIYGYTF. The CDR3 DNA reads TGCGCCAGCAGCCAACCTAGACAGGGGACCATCTATGGCTACACCTTC.

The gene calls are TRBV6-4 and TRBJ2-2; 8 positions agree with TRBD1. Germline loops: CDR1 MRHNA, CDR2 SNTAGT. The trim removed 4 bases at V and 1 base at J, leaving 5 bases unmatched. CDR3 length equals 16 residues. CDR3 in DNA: TGTGCCAGCAGTGGCTCAGGACAGGGGAACACCGGGGAGCTGTTTTTT. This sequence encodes CASSGSGQGNTGELFF.

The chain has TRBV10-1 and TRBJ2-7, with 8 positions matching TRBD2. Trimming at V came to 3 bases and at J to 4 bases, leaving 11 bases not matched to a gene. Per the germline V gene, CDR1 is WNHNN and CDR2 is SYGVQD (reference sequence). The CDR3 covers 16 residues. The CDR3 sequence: CASSEFAGGGDYEQYV. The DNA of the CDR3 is TGCGCCAGCAGTGAATTTGCGGGAGGAGGAGATTACGAGCAGTACGTC.

CDR3 sequence: CAISGGLHNEQFF. In DNA form, the CDR3 reads TGTGCCATCAGTGGGGGACTCCACAATGAGCAGTTCTTC. J is TRBJ2-1 and V is TRBV10-3; D might be TRBD2 (6 bases). Trimming removed 4 bases from V and 5 bases from J, with 9 bases in between. Germline V gene lookup returns CDR1 ENHRY and CDR2 SYGVKD. The CDR3 totals 13 residues.

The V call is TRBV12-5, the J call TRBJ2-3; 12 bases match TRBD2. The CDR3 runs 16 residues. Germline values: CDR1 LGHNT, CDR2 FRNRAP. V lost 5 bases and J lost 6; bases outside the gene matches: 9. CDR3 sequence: CASGTGLAGFLDTQYF. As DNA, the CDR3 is TGTGCTAGTGGTACTGGACTAGCGGGGTTTTTGGATACGCAGTATTTT.

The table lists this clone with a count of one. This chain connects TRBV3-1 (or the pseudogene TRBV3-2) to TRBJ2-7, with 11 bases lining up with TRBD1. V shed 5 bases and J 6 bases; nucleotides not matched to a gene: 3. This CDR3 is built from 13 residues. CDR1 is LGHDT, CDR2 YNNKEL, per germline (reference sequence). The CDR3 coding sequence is TGTGCCAGCAGCTGGACAGGGGGCGGCGAGCAGTACTTC. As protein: CASSWTGGGEQYF.

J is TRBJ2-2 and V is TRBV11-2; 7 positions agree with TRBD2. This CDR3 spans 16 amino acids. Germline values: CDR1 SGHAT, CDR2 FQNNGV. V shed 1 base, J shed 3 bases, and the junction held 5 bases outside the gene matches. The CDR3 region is CASSLGGTTDTGELFF. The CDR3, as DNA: TGTGCCAGCAGCTTAGGGGGGACTACTGACACCGGGGAGCTGTTTTTT.

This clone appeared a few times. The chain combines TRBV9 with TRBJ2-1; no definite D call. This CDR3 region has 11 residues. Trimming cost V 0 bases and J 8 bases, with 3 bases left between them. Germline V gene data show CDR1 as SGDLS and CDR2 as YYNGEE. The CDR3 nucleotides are TGTGCCAGCAGCGTAGGAGATGAGCAGTTCTTC. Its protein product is CASSVGDEQFF.